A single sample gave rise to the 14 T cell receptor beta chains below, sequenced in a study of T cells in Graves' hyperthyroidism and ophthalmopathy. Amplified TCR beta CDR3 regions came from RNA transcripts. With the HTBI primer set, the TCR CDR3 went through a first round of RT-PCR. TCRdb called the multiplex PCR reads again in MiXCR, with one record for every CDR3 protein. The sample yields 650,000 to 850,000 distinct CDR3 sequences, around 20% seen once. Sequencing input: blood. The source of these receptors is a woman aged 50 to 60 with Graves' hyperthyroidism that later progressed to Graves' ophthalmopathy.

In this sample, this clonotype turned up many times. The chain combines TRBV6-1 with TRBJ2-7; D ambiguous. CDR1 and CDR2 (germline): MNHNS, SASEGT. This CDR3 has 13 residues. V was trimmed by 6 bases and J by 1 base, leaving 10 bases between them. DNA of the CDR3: TGTGCCAGCAGGGCAGTCCCTTCCTACGAGCAGTACTTC. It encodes CASRAVPSYEQYF.

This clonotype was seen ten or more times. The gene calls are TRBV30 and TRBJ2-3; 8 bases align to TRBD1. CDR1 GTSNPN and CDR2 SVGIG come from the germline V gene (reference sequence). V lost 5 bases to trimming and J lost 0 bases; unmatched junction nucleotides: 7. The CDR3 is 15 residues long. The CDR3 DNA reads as TGTGCCTGGCGGAGGACAGGGACTAGCACAGATACGCAGTATTTT. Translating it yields CAWRRTGTSTDTQYF.

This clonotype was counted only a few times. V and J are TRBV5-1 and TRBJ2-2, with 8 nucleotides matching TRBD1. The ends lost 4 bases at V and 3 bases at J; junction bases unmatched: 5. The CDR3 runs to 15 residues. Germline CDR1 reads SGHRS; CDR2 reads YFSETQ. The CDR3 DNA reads TGCGCCAGCAGCAAACTACAGGGGGACACCGGGGAGCTGTTTTTT. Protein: CASSKLQGDTGELFF.

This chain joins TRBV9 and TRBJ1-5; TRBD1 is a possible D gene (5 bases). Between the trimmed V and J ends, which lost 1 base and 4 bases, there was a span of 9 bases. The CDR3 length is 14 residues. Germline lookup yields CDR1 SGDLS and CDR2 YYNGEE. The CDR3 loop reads CASSVMGRNQPQHF. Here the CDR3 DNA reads TGTGCCAGCAGCGTAATGGGACGGAATCAGCCCCAGCATTTT.

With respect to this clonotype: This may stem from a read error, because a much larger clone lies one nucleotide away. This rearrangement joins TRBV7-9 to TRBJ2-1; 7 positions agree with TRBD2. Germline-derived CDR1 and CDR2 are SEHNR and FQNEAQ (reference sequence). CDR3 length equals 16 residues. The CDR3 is CASSLLASGSYNKQFF. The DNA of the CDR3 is TGTGCCAGCAGCTTATTGGCTAGCGGCTCCTACAATAAGCAGTTCTTC.

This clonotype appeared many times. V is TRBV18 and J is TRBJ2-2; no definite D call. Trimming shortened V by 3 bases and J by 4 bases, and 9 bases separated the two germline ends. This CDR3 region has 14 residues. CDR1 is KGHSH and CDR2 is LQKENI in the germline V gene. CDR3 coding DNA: TGTGCCAGCTCACCGTCCCAGGCCACCGGGGAGCTGTTTTTT. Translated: CASSPSQATGELFF.

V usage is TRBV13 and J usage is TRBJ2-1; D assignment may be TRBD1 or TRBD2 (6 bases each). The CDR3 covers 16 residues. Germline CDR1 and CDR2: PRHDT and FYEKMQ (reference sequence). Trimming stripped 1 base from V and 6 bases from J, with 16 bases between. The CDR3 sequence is CASSLEGEAVSNEQFF. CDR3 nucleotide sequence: TGTGCCAGCAGCTTAGAGGGGGAGGCCGTCAGCAATGAGCAGTTCTTC.

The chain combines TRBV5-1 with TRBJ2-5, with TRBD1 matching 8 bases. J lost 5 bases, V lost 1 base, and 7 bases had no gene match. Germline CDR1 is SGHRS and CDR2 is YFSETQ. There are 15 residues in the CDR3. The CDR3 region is CASSLMTGVWETQYF. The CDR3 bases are TGCGCCAGCAGCTTGATGACAGGGGTATGGGAGACCCAGTACTTC.

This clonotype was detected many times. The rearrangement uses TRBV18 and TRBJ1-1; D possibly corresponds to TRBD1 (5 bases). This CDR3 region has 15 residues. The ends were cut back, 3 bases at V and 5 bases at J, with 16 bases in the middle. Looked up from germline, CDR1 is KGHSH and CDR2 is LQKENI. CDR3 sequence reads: CASSPTGPGKTEAFF. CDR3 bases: TGTGCCAGCTCACCTACAGGTCCGGGGAAGACTGAAGCTTTCTTT.

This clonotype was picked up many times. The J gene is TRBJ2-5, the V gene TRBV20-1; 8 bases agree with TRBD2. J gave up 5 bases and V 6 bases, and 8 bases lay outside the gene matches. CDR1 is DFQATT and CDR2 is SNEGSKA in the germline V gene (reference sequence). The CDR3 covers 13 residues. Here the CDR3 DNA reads TGCAGTGCAGCCTTCGGGGGGGCTGAGACCCAGTACTTC. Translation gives CSAAFGGAETQYF.

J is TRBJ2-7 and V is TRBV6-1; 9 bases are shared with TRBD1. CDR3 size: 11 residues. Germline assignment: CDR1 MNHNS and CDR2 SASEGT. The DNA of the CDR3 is TGTGCTTCGGGACAGGGTAACGAGCAGTACTTC. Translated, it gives CASGQGNEQYF.

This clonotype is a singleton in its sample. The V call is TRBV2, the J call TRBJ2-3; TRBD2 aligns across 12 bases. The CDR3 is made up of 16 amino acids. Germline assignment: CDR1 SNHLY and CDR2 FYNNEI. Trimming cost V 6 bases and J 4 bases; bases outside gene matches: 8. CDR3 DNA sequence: TGTGCCAGCAGCCCCCTAGCGGGGGGGCCCGCAGATACGCAGTATTTT. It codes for CASSPLAGGPADTQYF.

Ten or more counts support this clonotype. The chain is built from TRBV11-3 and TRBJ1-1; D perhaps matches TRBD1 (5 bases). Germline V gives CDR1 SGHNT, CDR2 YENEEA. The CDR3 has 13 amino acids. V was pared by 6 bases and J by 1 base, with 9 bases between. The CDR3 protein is CASRKGTNTEAFF. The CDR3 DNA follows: TGTGCCAGCAGAAAGGGGACGAACACTGAAGCTTTCTTT.

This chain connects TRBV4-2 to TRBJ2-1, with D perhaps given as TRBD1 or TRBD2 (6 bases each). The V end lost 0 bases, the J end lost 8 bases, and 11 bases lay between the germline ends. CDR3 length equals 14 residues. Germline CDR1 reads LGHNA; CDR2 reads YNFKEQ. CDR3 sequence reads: CASSQDGGPYEQFF. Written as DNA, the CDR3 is TGTGCCAGCAGCCAAGATGGGGGGCCGTATGAGCAGTTCTTC.